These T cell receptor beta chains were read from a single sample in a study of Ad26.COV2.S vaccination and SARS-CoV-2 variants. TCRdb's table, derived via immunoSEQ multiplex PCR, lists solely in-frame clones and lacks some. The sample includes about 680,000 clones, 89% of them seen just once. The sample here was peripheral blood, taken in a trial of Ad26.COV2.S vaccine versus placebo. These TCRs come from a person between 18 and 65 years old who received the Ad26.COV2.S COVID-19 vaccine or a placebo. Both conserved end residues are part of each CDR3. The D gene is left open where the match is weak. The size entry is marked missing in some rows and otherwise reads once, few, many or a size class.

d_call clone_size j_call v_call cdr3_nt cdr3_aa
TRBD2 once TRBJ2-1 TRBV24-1 TGTGCCACCAGTGAGCTCCGAACTAGCGGTTACAATGAGCAGTTCTTC CATSELRTSGYNEQFF
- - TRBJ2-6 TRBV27 TGTGCCAGCAGTCCCCCGGGGAAAAGGGCCAACGTCCTGACTTTC CASSPPGKRANVLTF
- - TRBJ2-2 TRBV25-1 TGTGCCAGCAGTGAAGCGGGCGGCACCGGGGAGCTGTTTTTT CASSEAGGTGELFF
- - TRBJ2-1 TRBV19 TGTGCCAGTAGTCTCCAGGACCCGAGCTCCTACAATGAGCAGTTCTTC CASSLQDPSSYNEQFF
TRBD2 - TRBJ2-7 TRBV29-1 TGCAGCGTGGAGCGGGGCTCCGAGGAGCAGTACTTC CSVERGSEEQYF
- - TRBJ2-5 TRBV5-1 TGCGCCAGCAGCTTAAATAGGGCCCAAGAGACCCAGTACTTC CASSLNRAQETQYF
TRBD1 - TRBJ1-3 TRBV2 TGTGCCAGCAGCTCCGACAGGGGCGGTGGAAACACCATATATTTT CASSSDRGGGNTIYF
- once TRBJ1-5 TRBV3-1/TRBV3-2 TGTGCCAGCAGCCCGGATTCCGGGAGCAATCAGCCCCAGCATTTT CASSPDSGSNQPQHF
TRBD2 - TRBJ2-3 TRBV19 TGTGCCAGTAGCCGTTTTTTGACTAGCGGGGAGGGGGATACGCAGTATTTT CASSRFLTSGEGDTQYF
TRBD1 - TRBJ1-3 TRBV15 TGTGCCACCAGCAGAGGTGGGACAGGGGCCGGAAACACCATATATTTT CATSRGGTGAGNTIYF
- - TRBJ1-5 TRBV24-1 TGTGCCACCAGTGATTTGCATAGCAATCAGCCCCAGCATTTT CATSDLHSNQPQHF
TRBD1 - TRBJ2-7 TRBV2 TGTGCCAGCAGTGAAGGGACAGGGGGAACGAGGTACGAGCAGTACTTC CASSEGTGGTRYEQYF
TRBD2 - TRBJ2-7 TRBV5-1 TGCGCCAGCAGCATAGGGACCGCCCGGGGGGACGAGCAGTACTTC CASSIGTARGDEQYF
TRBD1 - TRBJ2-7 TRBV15 TGTGCCACCAGCAGAGATATGGGACAGGGACGATACGAGCAGTACTTC CATSRDMGQGRYEQYF
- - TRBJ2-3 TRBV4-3 TGCGCCAGCAGATTCCAGATCGATTCGGATACGCAGTATTTT CASRFQIDSDTQYF
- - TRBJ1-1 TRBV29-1 TGCAGCGGGCGGGACGGTCCTTCTGAAGCTTTCTTT CSGRDGPSEAFF
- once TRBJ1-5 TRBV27 TGTGCCAGCAGGAGGTCAGGGGAGGGGACCCAGCATTTT CASRRSGEGTQHF
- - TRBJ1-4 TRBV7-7 TGTGCCAGCAGCTTAACCGGGGCTCCGAATGAAAAACTGTTTTTT CASSLTGAPNEKLFF
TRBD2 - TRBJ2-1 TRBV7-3 TGTGCCAGCAGCTCCCGGGAGGGCGCCAATGAGCAGTTCTTC CASSSREGANEQFF
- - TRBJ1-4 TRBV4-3 TGCGCCAGCAGCCAAGATTTGGGGCGGTCTAATGAAAAACTGTTTTTT CASSQDLGRSNEKLFF
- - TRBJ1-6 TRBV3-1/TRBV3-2 TGTGCCAGCAGCCAAGATGGCGCAGGGGAATGGAGTTCACCCCTCCACTTT CASSQDGAGEWSSPLHF
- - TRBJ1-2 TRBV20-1 TGCAGTGCTAGTCAAGGTTATGGCTATGGCTACACCTTC CSASQGYGYGYTF
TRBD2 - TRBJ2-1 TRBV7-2 TGTGCCAGCAGCTCCGCGGGGGGGCGGAATGAGCAGTTCTTC CASSSAGGRNEQFF
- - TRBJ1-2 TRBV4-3 TGCGCCAGCAGCCAAGATCTGGTTTCGGGGGCGAGGAGCTATGGCTACACCTTC CASSQDLVSGARSYGYTF
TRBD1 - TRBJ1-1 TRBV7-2 TGTGCCAGCAGTTGGACAGGGGCGGGCACTGAAGCTTTCTTT CASSWTGAGTEAFF
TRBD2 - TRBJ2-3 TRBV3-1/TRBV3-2 TGTGCCAGCAGCCACATAGCGGGTTGGTCAGATACGCAGTATTTT CASSHIAGWSDTQYF
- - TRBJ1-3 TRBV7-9 TGTGCCAGCAGCTTATCCGTCACAGCAAACACCATATATTTT CASSLSVTANTIYF
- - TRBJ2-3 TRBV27 TGTGCCAGCAGTTTTCAGGGGGGGACAGATACGCAGTATTTT CASSFQGGTDTQYF
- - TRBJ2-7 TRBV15 TGTGCCACCAGCAGGGGACCGACGGATTTATTGTACGAGCAGTACTTC CATSRGPTDLLYEQYF
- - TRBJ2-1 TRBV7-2 TGTGCCAGCAGCTCCCGAAAGACAGTCTGGAAGTTCTTC CASSSRKTVWKFF
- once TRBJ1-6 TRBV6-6 TGTGCCAGCAGCCCCATCTCGGGCAATTCACCCCTCCACTTT CASSPISGNSPLHF
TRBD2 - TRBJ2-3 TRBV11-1 TGTGCCAGCAGCCAACCTAGCGGGAGCTCAGATACGCAGTATTTT CASSQPSGSSDTQYF
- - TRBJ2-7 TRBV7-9 TGTGCCAGTGAGTCCCGCGACGAGCAGTACTTC CASESRDEQYF
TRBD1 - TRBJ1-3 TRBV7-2 TGTGCCAGCAGCGCTCCGGGACAGAGTGGAAACACCATATATTTT CASSAPGQSGNTIYF
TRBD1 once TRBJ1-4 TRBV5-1 TGCGCCAGCAGCCAAACAGGGGGTCCTAATGAAAAACTGTTTTTT CASSQTGGPNEKLFF
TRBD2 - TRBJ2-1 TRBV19 TGTGCCAGTAGTATAGGGGCTAGCGGGGCGGCCTACAATGAGCAGTTCTTC CASSIGASGAAYNEQFF
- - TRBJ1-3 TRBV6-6 TGTGCCAGCACCCCGGGGACTGGAAACACCATATATTTT CASTPGTGNTIYF
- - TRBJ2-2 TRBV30 TGTGCCTGGAGTGTACAGGCAGCTGGCGGGGAGCTGTTTTTT CAWSVQAAGGELFF
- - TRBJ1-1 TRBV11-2 TGTGCCAGCAGCTTAGGTGGGAGTGACATTAAAGCTTTCTTT CASSLGGSDIKAFF
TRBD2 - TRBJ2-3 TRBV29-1 TGCAGCGATCGGACTAGCGGGACGACAGATACGCAGTATTTT CSDRTSGTTDTQYF